Listed below are T cell receptor beta chains from one sample, sequenced in a study of blood T cell repertoires in COVID-19. The table came from immunoSEQ multiplex PCR; TCRdb's copy has only in-frame clones and leaves some out. The sample records under 150,000 clones, roughly 90% being singletons. Sequencing used peripheral blood. The receptors come from a man in his 60s with COVID-19, enrolled during active disease. CDR3s include the opening cysteine and the closing phenylalanine or tryptophan. The order of the fields is clone size, J gene, V gene, D gene, CDR3 protein, CDR3 DNA. The D gene is left open where the match is weak. Rows give clone size only sometimes, using once, few, many, or a class for an expanded clone.

abundance: few
j_gene: TRBJ1-6
v_gene: TRBV12-2
d_gene: NA
CDR3aa: CASRYQTGSSYNSPLHF
CDR3nt: TGTGCAAGTCGCTACCAGACAGGGTCGTCCTATAATTCACCCCTCCACTTT

abundance: NA
j_gene: TRBJ2-5
v_gene: TRBV9
d_gene: TRBD2
CDR3aa: CASSVNMAGTSGDQETQYF
CDR3nt: TGTGCCAGCAGCGTAAACATGGCCGGGACTAGCGGGGACCAAGAGACCCAGTACTTC

abundance: NA
j_gene: TRBJ2-7
v_gene: TRBV5-1
d_gene: NA
CDR3aa: CASSLDQLYNEQYF
CDR3nt: TGCGCCAGCAGCCTAGATCAATTATATAACGAGCAGTACTTC

abundance: NA
j_gene: TRBJ2-3
v_gene: TRBV5-1
d_gene: TRBD1
CDR3aa: CASYSQGVLVTDTQYF
CDR3nt: TGCGCCAGCTACTCACAGGGGGTCCTAGTTACCGATACGCAGTATTTT

abundance: NA
j_gene: TRBJ2-7
v_gene: TRBV18
d_gene: TRBD2
CDR3aa: CASSPDQGGFTSGTYEQYF
CDR3nt: TGTGCCAGCTCACCCGACCAGGGTGGTTTTACTAGCGGGACATACGAGCAGTACTTC

abundance: NA
j_gene: TRBJ2-1
v_gene: TRBV9
d_gene: TRBD2
CDR3aa: CASSVGTSGYNEQFF
CDR3nt: TGTGCCAGCAGCGTGGGGACTAGCGGTTACAATGAGCAGTTCTTC

abundance: NA
j_gene: TRBJ2-7
v_gene: TRBV7-6
d_gene: NA
CDR3aa: CASSFSTFREQYF
CDR3nt: TGTGCCAGCAGCTTTTCTACCTTCAGGGAGCAGTACTTC

abundance: once
j_gene: TRBJ2-2
v_gene: TRBV18
d_gene: NA
CDR3aa: CASSPPAFANTGELFF
CDR3nt: TGTGCCAGCTCACCACCGGCTTTTGCGAACACCGGGGAGCTGTTTTTT

abundance: NA
j_gene: TRBJ1-2
v_gene: TRBV11-2
d_gene: NA
CDR3aa: CASSSVSYGYTF
CDR3nt: TGTGCCAGCAGTTCCGTCTCCTATGGCTACACCTTC

abundance: NA
j_gene: TRBJ1-1
v_gene: TRBV5-1
d_gene: NA
CDR3aa: CASRHTLDRGTEAFF
CDR3nt: TGCGCCAGCAGGCACACACTGGACCGAGGGACTGAAGCTTTCTTT

abundance: NA
j_gene: TRBJ1-1
v_gene: TRBV5-1
d_gene: TRBD1
CDR3aa: CASSLGTGGEVAEAFF
CDR3nt: TGCGCCAGCAGCTTGGGGACAGGGGGCGAAGTTGCTGAAGCTTTCTTT

abundance: NA
j_gene: TRBJ1-1
v_gene: TRBV19
d_gene: NA
CDR3aa: CASSTGANTEAFF
CDR3nt: TGTGCCAGTAGTACAGGGGCGAACACTGAAGCTTTCTTT

abundance: NA
j_gene: TRBJ1-6
v_gene: TRBV11-1
d_gene: NA
CDR3aa: CASSSGADYNSPLHF
CDR3nt: TGTGCCAGCAGCTCAGGGGCTGACTATAATTCACCCCTCCACTTT

abundance: NA
j_gene: TRBJ1-5
v_gene: TRBV19
d_gene: NA
CDR3aa: CASSITGSDQPQHF
CDR3nt: TGTGCCAGTAGTATAACAGGATCGGATCAGCCCCAGCATTTT

abundance: NA
j_gene: TRBJ2-3
v_gene: TRBV30
d_gene: NA
CDR3aa: CAWSVGGGMWTDTQYF
CDR3nt: TGTGCCTGGAGTGTGGGAGGGGGAATGTGGACAGATACGCAGTATTTT

abundance: once
j_gene: TRBJ1-1
v_gene: TRBV6-5
d_gene: NA
CDR3aa: CASSLRQDGTEAFF
CDR3nt: TGTGCCAGCAGCCTTAGACAGGATGGGACTGAAGCTTTCTTT

abundance: NA
j_gene: TRBJ2-5
v_gene: TRBV5-6
d_gene: TRBD1
CDR3aa: CASSLATTGMGETQYF
CDR3nt: TGTGCCAGCAGCTTGGCCACGACAGGGATGGGTGAGACCCAGTACTTC

abundance: few
j_gene: TRBJ1-4
v_gene: TRBV27
d_gene: TRBD1
CDR3aa: CASSEGQGVELFF
CDR3nt: TGTGCCAGCAGTGAGGGACAGGGGGTCGAACTGTTTTTT